This T cell receptor (beta chain) was retrieved from a study of OX40 agonist ivuxolimab in advanced cancers. Study-wide results and caveats: At doses 0.1 to 3.0 mg/kg, CD4+ and CD8+ clones expanded.

The germline CDR1 and CDR2 sequences are SGHVS and FQNEAQ. The CDR3 runs to 16 residues. The V gene lost 5 bases and the J gene lost 0 bases, with 15 bases spanning the gap. Produced via immunoSEQ multiplex PCR; TCRdb's table is partial and in-frame only. The data show more than 50,000 clones, 85% seen once. A remark on this clone: Its cognate antigen is unknown.

The source is an adult with an advanced solid tumor such as melanoma, head and neck, liver or kidney cancer. This chain links TRBV7-8 with TRBJ2-3, with D possibly TRBD2 on 5 matching bases. The sample in question was CD4+ or CD8+ T cells sorted from blood, obtained in a trial of the OX40 agonist ivuxolimab. CDR3 nucleotide sequence: TGTGCCAGCAGCCCTCGACTACCGACTAGCACAGATACGCAGTATTTT. It encodes CASSPRLPTSTDTQYF.